Below, 14 T cell receptor beta chains from the same sample are listed, as sequenced in a study of identical twins. TCRdb recomputed calls from the 5' RACE reads with MiXCR, one row per CDR3 protein. The sample contains approximately 680,000 distinct CDR3 sequences, under 8.5% of which appear only once. These data were also filed under a second study, of yellow fever vaccine responses in identical twins.

Sequencing was carried out using PBMCs. All receptors come from a woman between 18 and 29 years old in good health.

This clonotype was recorded at least ten times. The chain is built from TRBV27 and TRBJ2-7; D is unresolved. The CDR3 is 12 residues long. Looked up from germline, CDR1 is MNHEY and CDR2 is SMNVEV (reference sequence). V was trimmed by 7 bases and J by 1 base, leaving 8 bases between them. In DNA, the CDR3 is TGTGCCAGCACCGATGGGTCCTACGAGCAGTACTTC. Its translation is CASTDGSYEQYF.

This clonotype was observed a few times. This chain uses TRBV2 with TRBJ1-2, with unresolved D. The germline V gene has CDR1 SNHLY and CDR2 FYNNEI. This CDR3 region has 16 residues. V was cut by 4 bases and J by 6 bases, with 21 bases left in between. Here the CDR3 reads CASSVILGLREDGYTF. In nucleotides, the CDR3 is TGTGCCAGCAGTGTCATCCTTGGCCTCCGGGAGGATGGCTACACCTTC.

The CDR3 spells CAISENPYQPQHF. The CDR3 region has the DNA TGTGCCATCAGTGAGAATCCCTATCAGCCCCAGCATTTT. V and J are TRBV10-3 and TRBJ1-5; D not certain. This CDR3 has 13 amino acids. Germline V gene lookup returns CDR1 ENHRY and CDR2 SYGVKD. V gave up 2 bases and J gave up 5 bases, with 7 bases separating them.

This chain connects TRBV3-1 to TRBJ1-1, with a possible D match to TRBD1 (6 bases). Germline CDR1 reads LGHDT; CDR2 reads YNNKEL (reference sequence). V lost 1 base and J lost 4, with 7 bases in between. The CDR3 runs to 13 residues. CDR3 DNA: TGTGCCAGCAGCCAAGCAGGGGCCACTGAAGCTTTCTTT. Translation gives CASSQAGATEAFF.

V gene TRBV5-3 combines with J gene TRBJ1-2; 11 positions agree with TRBD1. TRBV5-3 falls under the ORF class, with uncertain function. The J segment lost 4 bases and the V segment lost 7 bases, leaving 6 bases of the junction unmatched. This CDR3 contains 14 residues. The CDR3 DNA is TGTGCCAGATCCGGGACAGGGGGAAGCTATGGCTACACCTTC. It is translated as CARSGTGGSYGYTF.

This rearrangement joins TRBV18 to TRBJ2-1; D is uncertain. Trimming took off 6 bases at V and 1 base at J, with 19 bases between the two ends. Germline V gene data show CDR1 as KGHSH and CDR2 as LQKENI. The CDR3 loop spans 17 amino acids. The CDR3 loop is CASSSKGRTVSYNEQFF. The CDR3 DNA sequence: TGTGCCAGCTCCTCTAAGGGCCGGACGGTTTCCTACAATGAGCAGTTCTTC.

The chain combines TRBV5-1 with TRBJ2-5; TRBD1 agrees at 7 bases. The junction had 6 bases not matched to a gene; V was cut back by 0 bases and J by 7 bases. CDR1 is SGHRS and CDR2 is YFSETQ in the germline V gene. CDR3 length: 14 residues. CDR3 residues: CASSLVPGGWTQYF. The CDR3 nucleotides read TGCGCCAGCAGCTTGGTACCAGGGGGTTGGACCCAGTACTTC.

This clonotype was seen only a few times. The CDR3 loop is CASSLVAGGPMISDEQYF. The CDR3 DNA follows: TGCGCCAGCAGCTTGGTTGCGGGAGGGCCTATGATAAGCGACGAGCAGTACTTC. V usage is TRBV5-1 and J usage is TRBJ2-7, with 9 bases fitting TRBD2. The CDR3 is made up of 18 amino acids. Germline-derived CDR1 and CDR2 are SGHRS and YFSETQ. Unmatched junction bases numbered 15, after V lost 0 bases and J lost 5 bases.

The chain couples TRBV28 to TRBJ2-1; 8 bases map to TRBD2. J lost 6 bases, V lost 5 bases, and 6 bases had no gene match. The length of the CDR3 is 14 residues. The germline V gene has CDR1 MDHEN and CDR2 SYDVKM. The CDR3 is CASSRPSGRNEQFF. The DNA for the CDR3 is TGTGCCAGCAGTCGTCCTAGCGGGCGCAATGAGCAGTTCTTC.

The chain employs TRBV2 and TRBJ1-4; D remains ambiguous. This CDR3 has 11 residues. V lost 7 bases to trimming and J lost 8 bases, with 8 bases between them. Germline V CDR1 and CDR2: SNHLY, FYNNEI. The CDR3 loop reads CASISLEKLFF. As DNA, the CDR3 is TGTGCCAGCATCTCTTTGGAAAAACTGTTTTTT.

This clonotype was detected only a few times. This chain connects TRBV10-1 to TRBJ2-1, with D perhaps given as TRBD1 or TRBD2 (5 bases each). Trimming pared 3 bases from V and 0 bases from J, leaving 12 bases between. Looked up from germline, CDR1 is WNHNN and CDR2 is SYGVQD (reference sequence). CDR3 length: 16 residues. CDR3: CASSEGTTSSYNEQFF. The CDR3 bases are TGCGCCAGCAGTGAAGGGACGACGAGCTCCTACAATGAGCAGTTCTTC.

The chain joins TRBV7-2 to TRBJ2-7, with 9 positions matching TRBD2. The V and J ends lost 5 bases and 6 bases, in that order; junction bases with no gene match: 8. The CDR3 loop spans 14 amino acids. Germline V lookup: CDR1 SGHTA, CDR2 FQGNSA. CDR3 loop: CASSLGLATSEQYF. The CDR3 bases are TGTGCCAGCAGCCTAGGACTAGCGACGTCCGAGCAGTACTTC.

This chain connects TRBV4-1 to TRBJ2-6; D gene unclear. This CDR3 is 16 amino acids long. Per the germline V gene, CDR1 is MGHRA and CDR2 is YSYEKL. Trimming left V 4 bases short and J 0 bases short, with 10 bases between. CDR3 nucleotides: TGCGCCAGCAGCCCATCTCTGAGCTCTGGGGCCAACGTCCTGACTTTC. This codes for CASSPSLSSGANVLTF.

The sample holds a few counts of this clonotype. The chain employs TRBV7-2 and TRBJ1-4; TRBD1 matches at 7 bases. In germline, CDR1 is SGHTA, CDR2 FQGNSA. The J segment lost 7 bases and the V segment lost 5 bases, leaving 7 bases of the junction unmatched. The length of the CDR3 is 14 residues. In DNA form, the CDR3 reads TGTGCCAGCAGCAGACAGGGTTCATCTGAAAAACTGTTTTTT. This gives the protein CASSRQGSSEKLFF.